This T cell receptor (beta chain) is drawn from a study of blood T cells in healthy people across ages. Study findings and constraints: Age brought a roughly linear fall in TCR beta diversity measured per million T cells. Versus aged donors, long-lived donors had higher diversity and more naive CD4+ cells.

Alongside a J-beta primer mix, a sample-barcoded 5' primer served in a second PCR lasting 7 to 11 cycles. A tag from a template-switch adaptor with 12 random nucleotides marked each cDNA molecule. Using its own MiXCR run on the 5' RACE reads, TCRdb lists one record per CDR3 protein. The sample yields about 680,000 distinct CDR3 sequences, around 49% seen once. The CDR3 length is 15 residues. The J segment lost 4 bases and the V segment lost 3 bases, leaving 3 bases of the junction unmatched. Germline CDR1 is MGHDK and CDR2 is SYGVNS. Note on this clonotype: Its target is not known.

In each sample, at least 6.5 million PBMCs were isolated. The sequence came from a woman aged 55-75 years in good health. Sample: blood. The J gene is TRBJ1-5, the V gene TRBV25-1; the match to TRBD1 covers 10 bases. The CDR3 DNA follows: TGTGCCAGCAGTGAGGGGGACAGGGGTAATCAGCCCCAGCATTTT. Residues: CASSEGDRGNQPQHF.